This T cell receptor (beta chain) was identified during a study of glioma-infiltrating T cells after dendritic cell vaccination. About the research overall: Autologous tumor lysate was loaded overnight onto monocyte-derived dendritic cells grown approximately 7 days with IL-4 and GM-CSF.

Comment on this clone: What it recognizes is unknown.

Study-level points and caveats: Complete blood and tumor specimen sets were limited to few patients.

Regarding time point: after dendritic cell vaccination, including at tumor progression/relapse. Fresh-frozen tumor tissue and more than two years of survival data were available for all. Isocitrate dehydrogenase mutation was absent in all glioblastoma patients. Repertoires were generated with immunoSEQ multiplex PCR, while TCRdb's copy carries only in-frame clones and drops some. This table holds roughly 60,000 clones, just under 85% found once. Germline CDR1 and CDR2: LNHDA and SQIVND (reference sequence). V was clipped by 5 bases and J by 4 bases; unmatched bases: 8. The CDR3 is made up of 15 amino acids.

The genes are TRBV19 and TRBJ2-7, with TRBD1 identical over 10 bases. This receptor was taken from a human donor with glioblastoma. The sample consisted of blood, taken after dendritic cell vaccination. The CDR3 DNA is TGTGCCAGTAGTGAAGACAGGGGGCGATTTTACGAGCAGTACTTC. It encodes CASSEDRGRFYEQYF.